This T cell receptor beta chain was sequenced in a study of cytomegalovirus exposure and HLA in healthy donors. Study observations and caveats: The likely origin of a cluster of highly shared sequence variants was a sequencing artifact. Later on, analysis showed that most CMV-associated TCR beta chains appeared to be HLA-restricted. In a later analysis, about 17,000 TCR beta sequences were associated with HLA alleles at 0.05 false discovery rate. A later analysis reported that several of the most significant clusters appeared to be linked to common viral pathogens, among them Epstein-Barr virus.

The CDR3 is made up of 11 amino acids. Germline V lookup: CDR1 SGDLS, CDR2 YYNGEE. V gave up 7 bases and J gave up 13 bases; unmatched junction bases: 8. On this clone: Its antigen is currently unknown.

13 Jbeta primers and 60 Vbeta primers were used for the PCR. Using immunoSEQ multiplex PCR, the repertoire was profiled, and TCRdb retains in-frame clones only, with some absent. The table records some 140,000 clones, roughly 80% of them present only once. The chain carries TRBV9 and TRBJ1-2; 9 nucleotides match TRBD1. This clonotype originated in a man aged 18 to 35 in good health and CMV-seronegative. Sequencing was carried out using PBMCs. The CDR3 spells CASGGTGLGTF. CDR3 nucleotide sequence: TGTGCCAGCGGTGGGACAGGGTTGGGCACCTTC.